The present T cell receptor (beta chain) was sequenced within a study of blood T cell dynamics during melanoma immunotherapy. Stated time point: week 3, after first cycle of checkpoint inhibitor. Patients had no prior systemic cancer treatment, immunosuppressants or other active cancers. Deletions cut 1 base from V and 1 base from J, with 7 bases between. The CDR3 is 14 amino acids. CDR1 SGHDN and CDR2 FVKESK come from the germline V gene. Using immunoSEQ multiplex PCR, the repertoire was profiled, and TCRdb retains in-frame clones only, with some absent. The sample shows roughly 14,000 clones, around nine tenths of them seen only once.

This chain connects TRBV14 to TRBJ2-5; no clear D. The starting material was blood, obtained from a patient treated with checkpoint blockade. The TCR comes from a human donor with melanoma. The chain's CDR3 is CASSQGRAQETQYF. CDR3 in DNA: TGTGCCAGCAGCCAAGGCCGGGCCCAAGAGACCCAGTACTTC.